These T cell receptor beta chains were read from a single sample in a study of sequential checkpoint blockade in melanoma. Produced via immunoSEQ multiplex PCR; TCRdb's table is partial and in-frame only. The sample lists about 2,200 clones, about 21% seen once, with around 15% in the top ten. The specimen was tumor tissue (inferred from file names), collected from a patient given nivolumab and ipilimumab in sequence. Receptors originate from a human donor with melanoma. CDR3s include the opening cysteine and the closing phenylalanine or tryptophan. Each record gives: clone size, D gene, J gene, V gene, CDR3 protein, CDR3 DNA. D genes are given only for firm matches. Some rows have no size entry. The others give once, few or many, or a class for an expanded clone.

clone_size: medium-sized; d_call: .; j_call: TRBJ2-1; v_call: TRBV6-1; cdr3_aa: CASSEALRGNEQFF; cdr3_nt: TGTGCCAGCAGTGAAGCGCTTCGGGGGAATGAGCAGTTCTTC
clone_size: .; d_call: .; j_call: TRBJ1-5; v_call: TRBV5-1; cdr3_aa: CASSKGGPSPNQPQHF; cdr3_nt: TGCGCCAGCAGCAAGGGGGGCCCGAGCCCTAATCAGCCCCAGCATTTT
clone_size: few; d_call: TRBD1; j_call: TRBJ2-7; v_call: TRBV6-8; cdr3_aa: CASSADRVGYEQYF; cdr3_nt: TGTGCCAGCAGTGCCGACAGGGTAGGGTACGAGCAGTACTTC
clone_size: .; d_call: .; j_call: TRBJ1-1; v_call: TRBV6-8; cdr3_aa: CASRRGYLNTEAFF; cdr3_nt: TGTGCCAGCAGGCGGGGTTACCTGAACACTGAAGCTTTCTTT
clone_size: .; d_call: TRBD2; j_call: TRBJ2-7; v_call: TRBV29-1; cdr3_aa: CSVEMMWRESYEQYF; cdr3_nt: TGCAGCGTTGAAATGATGTGGCGGGAGAGCTACGAGCAGTACTTC
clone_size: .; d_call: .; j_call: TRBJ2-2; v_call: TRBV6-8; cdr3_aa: CASGRTASNTGELFF; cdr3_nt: TGTGCCAGCGGAAGGACAGCCTCGAACACCGGGGAGCTGTTTTTT
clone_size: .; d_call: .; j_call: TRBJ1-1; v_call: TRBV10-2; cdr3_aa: CASSVNRQTLMNTEAFF; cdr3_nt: TGCGCCAGCAGTGTCAACAGACAGACACTGATGAACACTGAAGCTTTCTTT
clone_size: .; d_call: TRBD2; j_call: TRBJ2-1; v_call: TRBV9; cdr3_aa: CASSVTPGGEGTGFF; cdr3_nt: TGTGCCAGCAGCGTAACCCCCGGGGGGGAGGGGACCGGGTTCTTC
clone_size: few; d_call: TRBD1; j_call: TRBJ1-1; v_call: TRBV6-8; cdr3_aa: CASSYPGQGAEVTFF; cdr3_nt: TGTGCCAGCAGTTATCCGGGACAGGGGGCAGAGGTGACTTTCTTT
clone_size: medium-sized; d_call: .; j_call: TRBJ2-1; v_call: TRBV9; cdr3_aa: CASSVLGPNEQFF; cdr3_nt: TGTGCCAGCAGCGTCTTAGGGCCAAATGAGCAGTTCTTC
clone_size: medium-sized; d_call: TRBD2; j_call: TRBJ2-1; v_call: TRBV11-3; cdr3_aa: CASSLGPGGSYNEQFF; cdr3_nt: TGTGCCAGCAGCTTAGGGCCGGGGGGCTCCTACAATGAGCAGTTCTTC
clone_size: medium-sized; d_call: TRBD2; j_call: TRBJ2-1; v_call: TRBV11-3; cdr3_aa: CASSSIGKREALGEQFF; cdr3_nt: TGTGCCAGCAGCTCCATCGGGAAGCGGGAGGCTCTGGGTGAGCAGTTCTTC
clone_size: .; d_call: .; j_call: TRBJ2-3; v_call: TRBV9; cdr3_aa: CASSHYGASSTDTQYF; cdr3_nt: TGTGCCAGCAGCCACTACGGGGCTTCTAGCACAGATACGCAGTATTTT
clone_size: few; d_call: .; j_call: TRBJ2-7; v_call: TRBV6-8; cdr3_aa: CAISGTNDEQYF; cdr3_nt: TGTGCCATCAGCGGGACAAACGACGAGCAGTACTTC
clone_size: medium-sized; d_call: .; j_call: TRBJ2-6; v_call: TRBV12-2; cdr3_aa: CATSPDRNGANVLTF; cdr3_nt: TGTGCCACATCACCGGACAGGAACGGGGCCAACGTCCTGACTTTC
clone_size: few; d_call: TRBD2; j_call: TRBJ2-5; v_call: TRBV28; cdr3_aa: CASRRGGSWETQYF; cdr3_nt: TGTGCCAGCAGACGTGGCGGGAGTTGGGAGACCCAGTACTTC
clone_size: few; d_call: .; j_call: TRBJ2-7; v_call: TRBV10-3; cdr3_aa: CAISEGVSGYEQYF; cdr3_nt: TGTGCCATCAGTGAGGGGGTTTCGGGATACGAGCAGTACTTC
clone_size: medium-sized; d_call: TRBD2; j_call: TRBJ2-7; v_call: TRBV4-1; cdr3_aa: CASSQEAGVNSYEQYF; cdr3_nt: TGCGCCAGCAGCCAAGAAGCGGGAGTAAACTCCTACGAGCAGTACTTC
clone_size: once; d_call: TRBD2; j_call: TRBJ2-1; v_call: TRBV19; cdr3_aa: CASTPTSGRSNNEQFF; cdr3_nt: TGTGCCAGTACCCCGACTAGCGGGAGATCCAACAATGAGCAGTTCTTC
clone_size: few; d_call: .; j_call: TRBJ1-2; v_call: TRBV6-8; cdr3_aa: CASSSLMGYGYTF; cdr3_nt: TGTGCCAGCAGTTCCCTTATGGGGTATGGCTACACCTTC
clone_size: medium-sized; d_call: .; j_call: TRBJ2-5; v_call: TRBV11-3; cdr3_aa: CASSSPQQGETQYF; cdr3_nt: TGTGCCAGCAGCTCGCCTCAACAGGGAGAGACCCAGTACTTC
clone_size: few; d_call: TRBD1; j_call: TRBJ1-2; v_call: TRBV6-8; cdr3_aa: CASSYQGQGYGYTF; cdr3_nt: TGTGCCAGCAGTTACCAGGGACAGGGCTATGGCTACACCTTC
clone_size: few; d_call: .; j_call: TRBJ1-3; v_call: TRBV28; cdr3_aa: CASRAPRGSGNTIYF; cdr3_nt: TGTGCCAGCAGGGCGCCTCGGGGAAGTGGAAACACCATATATTTT
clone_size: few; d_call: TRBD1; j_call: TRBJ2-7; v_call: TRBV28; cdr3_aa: CASSSYDRGLYEQYF; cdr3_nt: TGTGCCAGCAGTTCTTACGACAGGGGGCTCTACGAGCAGTACTTC
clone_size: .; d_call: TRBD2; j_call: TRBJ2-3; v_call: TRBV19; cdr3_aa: CASSIVGGGPDTQYF; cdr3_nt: TGTGCCAGTAGTATAGTCGGGGGGGGCCCAGATACGCAGTATTTT
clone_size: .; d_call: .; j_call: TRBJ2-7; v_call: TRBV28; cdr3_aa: CASSLGGSYEQYF; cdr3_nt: TGTGCCAGCAGTTTAGGGGGCTCCTACGAGCAGTACTTC
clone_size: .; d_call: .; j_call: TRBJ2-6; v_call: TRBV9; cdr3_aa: CASSVEVLGVGANVLTF; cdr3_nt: TGTGCCAGCAGCGTAGAAGTTTTGGGGGTCGGGGCCAACGTCCTGACTTTC
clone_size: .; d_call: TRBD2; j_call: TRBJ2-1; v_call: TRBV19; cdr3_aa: CASIMGSGAYNEQFF; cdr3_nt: TGTGCCAGTATCATGGGTAGCGGGGCCTACAATGAGCAGTTCTTC
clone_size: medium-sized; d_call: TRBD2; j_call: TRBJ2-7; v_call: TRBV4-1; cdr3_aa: CASSQVTGGSSYEQYF; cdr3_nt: TGCGCCAGCAGCCAAGTTACGGGGGGAAGCTCCTACGAGCAGTACTTC
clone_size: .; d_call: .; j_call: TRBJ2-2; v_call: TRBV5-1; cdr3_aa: CASSFWLGTGTGELFF; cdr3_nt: TGCGCCAGCAGCTTCTGGCTTGGAACCGGGACCGGGGAGCTGTTTTTT
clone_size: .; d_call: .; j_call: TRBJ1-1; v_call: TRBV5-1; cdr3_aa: CASSLARGRTEAFF; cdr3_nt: TGCGCCAGCAGCTTGGCCCGGGGGAGAACTGAAGCTTTCTTT
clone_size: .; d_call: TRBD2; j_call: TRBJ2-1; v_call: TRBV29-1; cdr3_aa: CSVEGGDLTYNEQFF; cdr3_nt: TGCAGCGTTGAGGGGGGGGATCTCACCTACAATGAGCAGTTCTTC
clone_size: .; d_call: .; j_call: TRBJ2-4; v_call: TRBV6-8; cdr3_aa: CAISLDRAKNIQYF; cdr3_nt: TGTGCCATCAGTTTGGACAGAGCCAAAAACATTCAGTACTTC
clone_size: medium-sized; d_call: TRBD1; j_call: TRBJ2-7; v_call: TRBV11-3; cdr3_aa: CASSTETGTGLYEQYF; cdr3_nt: TGTGCCAGCAGCACGGAGACCGGGACAGGGCTTTACGAGCAGTACTTC
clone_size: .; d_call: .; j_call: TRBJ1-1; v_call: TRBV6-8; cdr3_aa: CASLNTRGETEAFF; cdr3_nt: TGTGCCAGCCTAAATACCAGGGGTGAAACTGAAGCTTTCTTT
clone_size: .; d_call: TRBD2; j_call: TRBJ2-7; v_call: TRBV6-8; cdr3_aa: CASTMGGLAGTEQYF; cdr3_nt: TGTGCCAGCACCATGGGCGGACTAGCGGGAACCGAGCAGTACTTC
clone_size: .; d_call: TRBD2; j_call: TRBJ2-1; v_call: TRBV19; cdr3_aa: CASSAEGLAAYNEQFF; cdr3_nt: TGTGCCAGTAGTGCAGAGGGACTAGCGGCCTACAATGAGCAGTTCTTC
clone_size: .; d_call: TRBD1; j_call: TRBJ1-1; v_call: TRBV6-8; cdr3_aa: CASRNGNRGQDTEAFF; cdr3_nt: TGTGCCAGCAGGAACGGAAACAGGGGGCAAGACACTGAAGCTTTCTTT
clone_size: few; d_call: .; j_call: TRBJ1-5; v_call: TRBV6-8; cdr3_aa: CASRTERSQPQHF; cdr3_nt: TGTGCCAGCCGGACGGAGAGGTCACAGCCCCAGCATTTT
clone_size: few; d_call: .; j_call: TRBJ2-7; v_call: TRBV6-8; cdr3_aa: CASSGSLDSSYEQYF; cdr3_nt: TGTGCCAGCAGTGGGAGTTTGGACAGCTCCTACGAGCAGTACTTC
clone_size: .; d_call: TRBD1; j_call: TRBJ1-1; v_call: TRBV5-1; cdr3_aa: CASSRPGQGASNTEAFF; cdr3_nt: TGCGCCAGCAGCAGACCGGGACAGGGGGCCTCGAACACTGAAGCTTTCTTT
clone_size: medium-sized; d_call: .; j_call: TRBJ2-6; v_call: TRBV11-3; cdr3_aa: CASSAPGAGANVLTF; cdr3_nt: TGTGCCAGCAGCGCTCCAGGTGCTGGGGCCAACGTCCTGACTTTC
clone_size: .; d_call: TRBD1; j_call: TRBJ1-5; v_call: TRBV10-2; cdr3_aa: CASSDQGAKGHQPQHF; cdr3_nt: TGCGCCAGCAGCGACCAGGGGGCGAAGGGCCATCAGCCCCAGCATTTT
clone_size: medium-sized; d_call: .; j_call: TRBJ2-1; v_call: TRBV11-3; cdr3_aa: CASRDGGEDNEQFF; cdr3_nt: TGTGCCAGCAGGGACGGAGGGGAGGACAATGAGCAGTTCTTC
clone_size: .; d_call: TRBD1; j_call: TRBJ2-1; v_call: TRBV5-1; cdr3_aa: CASSKGQGTYNEQFF; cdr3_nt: TGCGCCAGCAGCAAGGGACAGGGAACATACAATGAGCAGTTCTTC
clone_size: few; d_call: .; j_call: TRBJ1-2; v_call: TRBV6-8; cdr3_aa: CASSYDHRHGYTF; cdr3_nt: TGTGCCAGCAGTTACGACCATAGGCATGGCTACACCTTC